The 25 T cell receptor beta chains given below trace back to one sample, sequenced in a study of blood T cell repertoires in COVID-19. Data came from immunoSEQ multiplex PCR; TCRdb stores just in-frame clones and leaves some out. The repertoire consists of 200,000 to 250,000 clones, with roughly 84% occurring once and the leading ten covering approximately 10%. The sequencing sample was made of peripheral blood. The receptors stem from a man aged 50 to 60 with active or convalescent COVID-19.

The CDR3 here is CASSYSRGQPQHF. CDR3 bases: TGTGCCAGCAGTTATTCCCGCGGGCAGCCCCAGCATTTT. This chain links TRBV6-5 with TRBJ1-5; D is undetermined. The CDR3 runs 13 residues. Germline V gene sequence: CDR1 MNHEY, CDR2 SVGAGI. Deletions cut 3 bases from V and 7 bases from J, with 10 bases between.

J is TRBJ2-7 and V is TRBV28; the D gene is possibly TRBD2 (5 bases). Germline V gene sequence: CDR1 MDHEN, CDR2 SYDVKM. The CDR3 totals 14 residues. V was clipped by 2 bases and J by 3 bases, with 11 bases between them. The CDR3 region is CASSLGSGIYEQYF. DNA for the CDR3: TGTGCCAGCAGTTTAGGTTCCGGGATCTACGAGCAGTACTTC.

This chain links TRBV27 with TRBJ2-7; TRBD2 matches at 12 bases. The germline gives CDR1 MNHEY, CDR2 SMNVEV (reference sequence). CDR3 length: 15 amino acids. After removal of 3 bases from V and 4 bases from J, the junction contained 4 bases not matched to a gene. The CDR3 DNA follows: TGTGCCAGCAGTTTGTCCGGGACTAGCGGGTACGAGCAGTACTTC. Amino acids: CASSLSGTSGYEQYF.

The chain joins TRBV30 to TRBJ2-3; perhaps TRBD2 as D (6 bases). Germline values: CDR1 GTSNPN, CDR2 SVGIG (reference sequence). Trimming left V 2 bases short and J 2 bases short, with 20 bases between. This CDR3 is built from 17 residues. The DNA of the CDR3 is TGTGCCTGGAGTCACGGGAGTACTGGGGACTTCACAGATACGCAGTATTTT. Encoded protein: CAWSHGSTGDFTDTQYF.

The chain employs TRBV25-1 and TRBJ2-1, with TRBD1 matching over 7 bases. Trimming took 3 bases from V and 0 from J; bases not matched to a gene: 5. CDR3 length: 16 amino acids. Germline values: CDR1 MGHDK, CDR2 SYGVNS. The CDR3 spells CASSETGPSSYNEQFF. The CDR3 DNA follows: TGTGCCAGCAGTGAGACAGGGCCCAGCTCCTACAATGAGCAGTTCTTC.

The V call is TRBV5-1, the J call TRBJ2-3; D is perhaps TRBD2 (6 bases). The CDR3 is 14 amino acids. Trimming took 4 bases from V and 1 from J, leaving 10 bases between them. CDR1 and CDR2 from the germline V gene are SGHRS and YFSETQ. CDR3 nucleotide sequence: TGCGCCAGCAGCCTAGGACTACGCACAGATACGCAGTATTTT. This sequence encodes CASSLGLRTDTQYF.

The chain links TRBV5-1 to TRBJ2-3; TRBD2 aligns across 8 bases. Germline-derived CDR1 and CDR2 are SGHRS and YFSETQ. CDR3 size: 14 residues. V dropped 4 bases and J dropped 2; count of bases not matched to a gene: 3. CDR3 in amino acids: CASSPRGDTDTQYF. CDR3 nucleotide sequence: TGCGCCAGCAGCCCGCGGGGGGACACAGATACGCAGTATTTT. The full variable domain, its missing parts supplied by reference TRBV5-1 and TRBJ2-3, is KAGVTQTPRYLIKTRGQQVTLSCSPISGHRSVSWYQQTPGQGLQFLFEYFSETQRNKGNFPGRFSGRQFSNSRSEMNVSTLELGDSALYLCASSPRGDTDTQYFGPGTRLTVL.

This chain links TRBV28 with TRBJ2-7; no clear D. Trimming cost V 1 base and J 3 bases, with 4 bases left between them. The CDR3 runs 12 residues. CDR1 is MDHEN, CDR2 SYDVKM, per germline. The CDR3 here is CASSLSRYEQYF. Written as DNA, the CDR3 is TGTGCCAGCAGTTTATCCCGCTACGAGCAGTACTTC.

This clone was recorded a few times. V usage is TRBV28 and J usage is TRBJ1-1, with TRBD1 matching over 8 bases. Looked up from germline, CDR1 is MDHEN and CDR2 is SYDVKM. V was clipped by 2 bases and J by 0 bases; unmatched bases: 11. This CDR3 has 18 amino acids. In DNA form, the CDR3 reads TGTGCCAGCAGTTTAAGAGCCTCAGGGGGCGCCATGAACACTGAAGCTTTCTTT. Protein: CASSLRASGGAMNTEAFF. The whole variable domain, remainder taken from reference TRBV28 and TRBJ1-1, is DVKVTQSSRYLVKRTGEKVFLECVQDMDHENMFWYRQDPGLGLRLIYFSYDVKMKEKGDIPEGYSVSREKKERFSLILESASTNQTSMYLCASSLRASGGAMNTEAFFGQGTRLTVV.

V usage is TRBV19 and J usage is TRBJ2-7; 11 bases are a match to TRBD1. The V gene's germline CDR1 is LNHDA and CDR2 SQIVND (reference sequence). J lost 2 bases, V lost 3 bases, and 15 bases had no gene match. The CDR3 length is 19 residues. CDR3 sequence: CASSIGGTGGFHEPYEQYF. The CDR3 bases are TGTGCCAGTAGTATCGGAGGGACAGGGGGGTTCCATGAGCCCTACGAGCAGTACTTC.

The DNA of the CDR3 is TGTGCCAGCAGTGAAGTAGGGCAGGGCTACGAGCAGTACTTC. It encodes CASSEVGQGYEQYF. The chain carries TRBV2 and TRBJ2-7; D possibly corresponds to TRBD1 (5 bases). The length of the CDR3 is 14 residues. The V gene's germline CDR1 is SNHLY and CDR2 FYNNEI. Trimming took 1 base from V and 3 from J, leaving 10 bases between them.

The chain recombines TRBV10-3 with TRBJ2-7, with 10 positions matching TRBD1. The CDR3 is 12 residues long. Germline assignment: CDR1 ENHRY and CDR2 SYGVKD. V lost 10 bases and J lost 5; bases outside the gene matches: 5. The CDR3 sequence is CAKGQGVDEQYF. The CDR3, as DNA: TGTGCCAAAGGACAGGGGGTCGACGAGCAGTACTTC.

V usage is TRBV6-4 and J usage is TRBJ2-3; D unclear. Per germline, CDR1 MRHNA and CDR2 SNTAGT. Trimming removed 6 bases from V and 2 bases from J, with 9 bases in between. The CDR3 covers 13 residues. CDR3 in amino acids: CASRYRFTDTQYF. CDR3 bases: TGTGCCAGCAGGTACAGATTCACAGATACGCAGTATTTT.

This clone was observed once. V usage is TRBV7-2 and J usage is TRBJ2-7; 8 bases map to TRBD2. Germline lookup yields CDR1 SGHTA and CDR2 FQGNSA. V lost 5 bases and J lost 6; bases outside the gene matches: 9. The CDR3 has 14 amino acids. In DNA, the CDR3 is TGTGCCAGCAGCGCGAAGCGGGAGTCTCTCGAGCAGTACTTC. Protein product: CASSAKRESLEQYF.

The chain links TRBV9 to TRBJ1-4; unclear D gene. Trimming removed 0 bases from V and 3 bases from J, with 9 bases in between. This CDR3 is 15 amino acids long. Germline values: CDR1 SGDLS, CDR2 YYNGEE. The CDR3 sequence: CASSVGIAANEKLFF. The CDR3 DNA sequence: TGTGCCAGCAGCGTAGGGATAGCAGCTAATGAAAAACTGTTTTTT.

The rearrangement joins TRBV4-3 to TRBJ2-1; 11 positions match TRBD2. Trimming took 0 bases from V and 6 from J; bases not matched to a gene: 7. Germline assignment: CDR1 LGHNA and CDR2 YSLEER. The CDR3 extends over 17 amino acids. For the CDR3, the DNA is TGCGCCAGCAGCCAAGAGGGGGTAGCGGGAGGGTCCAATGAGCAGTTCTTC. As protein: CASSQEGVAGGSNEQFF.

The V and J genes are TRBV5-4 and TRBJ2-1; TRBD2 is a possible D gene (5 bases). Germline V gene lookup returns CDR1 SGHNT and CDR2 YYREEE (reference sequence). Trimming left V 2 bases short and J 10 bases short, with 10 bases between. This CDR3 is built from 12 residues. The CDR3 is CASSLGGEEQFF. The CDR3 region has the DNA TGTGCCAGCAGCTTAGGAGGAGAGGAGCAGTTCTTC.

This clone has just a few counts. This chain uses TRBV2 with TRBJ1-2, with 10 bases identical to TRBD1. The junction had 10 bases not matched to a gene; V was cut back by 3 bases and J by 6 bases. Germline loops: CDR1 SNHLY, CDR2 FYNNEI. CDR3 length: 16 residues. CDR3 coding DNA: TGTGCCAGCAGTGAGGACAGGGGGATCAACGGCGATGGCTACACCTTC. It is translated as CASSEDRGINGDGYTF.

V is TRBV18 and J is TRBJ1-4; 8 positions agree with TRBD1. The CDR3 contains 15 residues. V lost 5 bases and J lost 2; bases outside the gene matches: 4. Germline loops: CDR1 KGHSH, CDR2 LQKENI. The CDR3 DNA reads TGTGCCAGCTCATCGCACAGGGGGACTAATGAAAAACTGTTTTTT. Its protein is CASSSHRGTNEKLFF. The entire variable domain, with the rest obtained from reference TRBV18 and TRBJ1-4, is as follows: NAGVMQNPRHLVRRRGQEARLRCSPMKGHSHVYWYRQLPEEGLKFMVYLQKENIIDESGMPKERFSAEFPKEGPSILRIQQVVRGDSAAYFCASSSHRGTNEKLFFGSGTQLSVL.

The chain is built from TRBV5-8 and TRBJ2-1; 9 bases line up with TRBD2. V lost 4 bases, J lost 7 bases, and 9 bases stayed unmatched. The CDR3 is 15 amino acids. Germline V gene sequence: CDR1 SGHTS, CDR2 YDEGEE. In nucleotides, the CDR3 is TGTGCCAGCAGCATTCGAGTAGCGGGGGAGAATGAGCAGTTCTTC. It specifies CASSIRVAGENEQFF.

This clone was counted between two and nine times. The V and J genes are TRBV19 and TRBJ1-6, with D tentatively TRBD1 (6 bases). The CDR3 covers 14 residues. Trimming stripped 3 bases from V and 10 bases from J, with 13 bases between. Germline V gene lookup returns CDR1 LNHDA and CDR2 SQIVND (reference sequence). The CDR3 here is CASSIQGQGSPLHF. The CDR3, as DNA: TGTGCCAGTAGTATCCAGGGGCAGGGATCACCCCTCCACTTT.

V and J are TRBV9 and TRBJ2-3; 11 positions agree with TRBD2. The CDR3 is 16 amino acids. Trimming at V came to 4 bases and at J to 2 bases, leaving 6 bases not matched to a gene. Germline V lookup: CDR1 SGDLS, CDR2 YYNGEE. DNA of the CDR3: TGTGCCAGCAGCCCGGGACTAGCGGAAACCACAGATACGCAGTATTTT. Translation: CASSPGLAETTDTQYF.

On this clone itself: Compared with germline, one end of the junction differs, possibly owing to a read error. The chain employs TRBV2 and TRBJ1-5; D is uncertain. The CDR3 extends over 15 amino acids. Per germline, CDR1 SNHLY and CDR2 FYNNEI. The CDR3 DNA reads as TGTGCCAGCAGAGAAGGCACCCAGGGCAATCAGCCCCAGCATTTT. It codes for CASREGTQGNQPQHF. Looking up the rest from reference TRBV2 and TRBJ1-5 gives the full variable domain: EPEVTQTPSHQVTQMGQEVILRCVPISNHLYFYWYRQILGQKVEFLVSFYNNEISEKSEIFDDQFSVERPDGSNFTLKIRSTKLEDSAMYFCASREGTQGNQPQHFGDGTRLSIL.

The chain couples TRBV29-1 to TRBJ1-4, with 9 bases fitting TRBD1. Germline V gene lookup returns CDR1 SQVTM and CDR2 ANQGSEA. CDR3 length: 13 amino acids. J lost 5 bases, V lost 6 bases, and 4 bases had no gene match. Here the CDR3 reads CSVPGQGNEKLFF. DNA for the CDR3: TGCAGCGTCCCGGGACAGGGAAATGAAAAACTGTTTTTT.

The CDR3 DNA reads TGCGCCAGCAGCTTGGCCCGCGCAACCAGGGGGCAAGGAGAAGATGGCTACACCTTC. Amino acid sequence: CASSLARATRGQGEDGYTF. V and J are TRBV5-1 and TRBJ1-2, with TRBD1 identical over 8 bases. V lost 0 bases and J lost 6; bases outside the gene matches: 19. CDR3 length: 19 residues. Germline CDR1 and CDR2: SGHRS and YFSETQ.